The 3 T cell receptor beta chains given below trace back to one sample, sequenced in a study of T cell responses to AZD1222 COVID-19 vaccine. This table comes from immunoSEQ multiplex PCR, and its TCRdb copy is limited to in-frame clones, with some not included. The sample records 200,000 or so clones, about 91% being singletons. Source: peripheral blood, taken on day 0 of AZD1222 vaccination. The receptor set was obtained from an adult in good health.

This sequence joins TRBV18 and TRBJ2-2, with 9 bases aligning to TRBD1. Looked up from germline, CDR1 is KGHSH and CDR2 is LQKENI. Trimming cost V 2 bases and J 6 bases; bases outside gene matches: 1. CDR3 length: 14 residues. In nucleotides, the CDR3 is TGTGCCAGCTCACCAGGGACAGGGCCCGGGGAGCTGTTTTTT. Amino acids: CASSPGTGPGELFF.

The chain couples TRBV7-9 to TRBJ1-4, with D perhaps matching TRBD1 (6 bases). This CDR3 contains 16 residues. V shed 7 bases and J shed 4 bases, with 19 bases lying between them. Per the germline V gene, CDR1 is SEHNR and CDR2 is FQNEAQ (reference sequence). CDR3 sequence reads: CASTQDSGLFNEKLFF. CDR3 in DNA: TGTGCCAGCACCCAGGACAGCGGCTTGTTTAATGAAAAACTGTTTTTT.

The chain links TRBV7-7 to TRBJ2-3; 8 bases are shared with TRBD2. The germline V gene encodes CDR1 SSHAT and CDR2 FNYEAQ (reference sequence). With 5 bases clipped from V and 7 bases from J, the junction kept 5 bases outside the gene matches. This CDR3 contains 13 residues. The CDR3 DNA reads TGTGCCAGCAGCATCACTAGCGGAAATACGCAGTATTTT. As protein: CASSITSGNTQYF.